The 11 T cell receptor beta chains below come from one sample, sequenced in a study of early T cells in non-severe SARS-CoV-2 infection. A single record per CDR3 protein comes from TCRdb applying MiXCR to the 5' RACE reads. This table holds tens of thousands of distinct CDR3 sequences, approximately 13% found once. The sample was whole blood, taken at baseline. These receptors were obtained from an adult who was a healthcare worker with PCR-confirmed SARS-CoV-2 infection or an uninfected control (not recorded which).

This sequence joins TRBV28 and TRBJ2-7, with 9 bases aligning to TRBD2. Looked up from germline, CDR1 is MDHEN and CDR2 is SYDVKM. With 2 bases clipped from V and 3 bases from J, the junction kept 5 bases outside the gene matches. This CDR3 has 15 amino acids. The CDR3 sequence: CASSLPGLAFYEQYF. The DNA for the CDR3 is TGTGCCAGCAGTTTACCGGGACTAGCTTTCTACGAGCAGTACTTC.

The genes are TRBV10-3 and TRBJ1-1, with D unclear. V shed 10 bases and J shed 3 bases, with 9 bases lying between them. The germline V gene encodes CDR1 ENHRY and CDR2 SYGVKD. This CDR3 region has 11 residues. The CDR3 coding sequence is TGTGCCACGGGGATGGACACTGAAGCTTTCTTT. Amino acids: CATGMDTEAFF.

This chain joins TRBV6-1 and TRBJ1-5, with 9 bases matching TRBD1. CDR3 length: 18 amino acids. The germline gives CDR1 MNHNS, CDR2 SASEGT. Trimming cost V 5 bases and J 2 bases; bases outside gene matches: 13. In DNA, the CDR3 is TGTGCCAGCAGTATTTTCGGGACAGGGAATTTTGGCAATCAGCCCCAGCATTTT. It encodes CASSIFGTGNFGNQPQHF.

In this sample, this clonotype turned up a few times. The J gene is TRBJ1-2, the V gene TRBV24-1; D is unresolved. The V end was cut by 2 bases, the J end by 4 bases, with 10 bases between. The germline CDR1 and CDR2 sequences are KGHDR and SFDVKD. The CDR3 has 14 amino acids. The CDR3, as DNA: TGTGCCACCAGTGATTCCGGGAAAGGCTATGGCTACACCTTC. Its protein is CATSDSGKGYGYTF.

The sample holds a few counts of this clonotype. The CDR3 sequence is CASSVEAGGSYEQYF. Here the CDR3 DNA reads TGTGCCAGCAGCGTAGAAGCGGGGGGTTCCTACGAGCAGTACTTC. This chain uses TRBV9 with TRBJ2-7; TRBD2 aligns across 9 bases. CDR3 length: 15 amino acids. Unmatched junction bases numbered 2, after V lost 0 bases and J lost 1 base. Germline values: CDR1 SGDLS, CDR2 YYNGEE.

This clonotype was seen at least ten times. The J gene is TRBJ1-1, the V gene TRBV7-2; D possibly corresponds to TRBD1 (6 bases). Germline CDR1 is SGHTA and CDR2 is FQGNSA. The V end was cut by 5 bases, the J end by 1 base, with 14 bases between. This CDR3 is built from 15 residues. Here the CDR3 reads CASSHSTGRNTEAFF. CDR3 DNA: TGTGCCAGCAGCCATTCGACAGGACGGAACACTGAAGCTTTCTTT.

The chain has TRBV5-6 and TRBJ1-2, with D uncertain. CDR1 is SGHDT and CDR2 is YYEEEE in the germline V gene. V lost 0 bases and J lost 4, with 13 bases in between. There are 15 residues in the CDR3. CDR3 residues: CASSLGHPIFYGYTF. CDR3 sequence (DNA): TGTGCCAGCAGCTTGGGACACCCGATATTCTATGGCTACACCTTC.

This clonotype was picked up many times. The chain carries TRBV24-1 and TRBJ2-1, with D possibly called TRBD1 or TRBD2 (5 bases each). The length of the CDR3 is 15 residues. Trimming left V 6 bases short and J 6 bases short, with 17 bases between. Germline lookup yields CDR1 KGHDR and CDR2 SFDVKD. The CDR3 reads CATSPRSGTRNEQFF. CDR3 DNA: TGTGCCACCAGTCCAAGATCCGGGACCCGCAATGAGCAGTTCTTC.

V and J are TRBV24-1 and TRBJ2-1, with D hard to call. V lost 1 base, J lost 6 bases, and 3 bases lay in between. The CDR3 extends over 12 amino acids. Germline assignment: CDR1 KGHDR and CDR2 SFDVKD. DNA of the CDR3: TGTGCCACCAGTGATTTACGCAATGAGCAGTTCTTC. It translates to CATSDLRNEQFF.

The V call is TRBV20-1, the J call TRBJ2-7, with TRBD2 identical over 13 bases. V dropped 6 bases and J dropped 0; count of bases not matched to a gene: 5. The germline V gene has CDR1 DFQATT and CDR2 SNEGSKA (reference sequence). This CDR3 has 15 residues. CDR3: CSARRTSGGSYEQYF. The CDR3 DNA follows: TGCAGTGCACGCCGGACTAGCGGGGGCTCCTACGAGCAGTACTTC.

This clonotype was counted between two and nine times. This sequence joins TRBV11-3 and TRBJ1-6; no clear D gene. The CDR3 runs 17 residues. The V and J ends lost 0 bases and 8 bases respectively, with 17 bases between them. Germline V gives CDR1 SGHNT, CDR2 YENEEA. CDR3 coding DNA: TGTGCCAGCAGCTTAGATCCTGCGGGCTGGAAGGATTCACCCCTCCACTTT. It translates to CASSLDPAGWKDSPLHF.